The 26 T cell receptor beta chains given below trace back to one sample, sequenced in a study of cytomegalovirus exposure and HLA in healthy donors. Primers: 60 Vbeta forward and 13 Jbeta reverse. TCRdb's copy holds only in-frame clones and misses some; the assay was immunoSEQ multiplex PCR. The data show some 180,000 clones, about 83% seen once. Sequencing used PBMCs. The source is a female donor in good health and CMV-seronegative.

The CDR3 is CASKSFSWQGLGAEQYF. The CDR3, as DNA: TGTGCCAGCAAGAGTTTTTCCTGGCAAGGACTAGGGGCCGAGCAGTACTTC. The chain is built from TRBV27 and TRBJ2-7, with 7 bases aligning to TRBD2. The germline gives CDR1 MNHEY, CDR2 SMNVEV (reference sequence). This CDR3 has 17 residues. V trimming: 7 bases; J trimming: 6 bases; junction bases outside the gene matches: 21.

The chain has TRBV6-5 and TRBJ2-1; D might be TRBD2 (6 bases). Germline CDR1 and CDR2: MNHEY and SVGAGI. The CDR3 sequence is 15 residues long. The ends were cut back, 2 bases at V and 1 base at J, with 9 bases in the middle. For the CDR3, the DNA is TGTGCCAGCAGTTACGAAGGGAGGTCCTACAATGAGCAGTTCTTC. Translated, it gives CASSYEGRSYNEQFF.

This clone appeared once. This CDR3 is CASSYPGTGEAFF. CDR3 sequence (DNA): TGTGCCAGCAGTTACCCGGGGACAGGTGAAGCTTTCTTT. The chain combines TRBV6-5 with TRBJ1-1; 8 bases agree with TRBD1. The germline V gene has CDR1 MNHEY and CDR2 SVGAGI. Trimming cost V 2 bases and J 7 bases; bases outside gene matches: 3. The CDR3 covers 13 residues.

This clone was observed once. The chain joins TRBV5-5 to TRBJ2-1, with D possibly being TRBD1 (6 bases). V gave up 0 bases and J gave up 3 bases, with 13 bases separating them. From germline, CDR1 is SGHKS and CDR2 YYEKEE (reference sequence). This CDR3 has 16 residues. CDR3 sequence: CASSLAGSGDYNEQFF. CDR3 nucleotides: TGTGCCAGCAGCTTGGCTGGATCAGGGGACTACAATGAGCAGTTCTTC.

The rearrangement uses TRBV21-1 and TRBJ1-1; TRBD1 reflects the table's D call only, with no check against the DNA. TRBV21-1 has pseudogene status. The CDR3 runs 15 residues. The CDR3 region is CASSKDGRSNTEAFF. The CDR3 coding sequence is TGTGCCAGCAGCAAAGACGGCAGGTCGAACACTGAAGCTTTCTTT.

This chain links TRBV27 with TRBJ2-7; possibly TRBD2 for D (5 bases). V lost 5 bases, J lost 3 bases, and 20 bases lay in between. Germline lookup yields CDR1 MNHEY and CDR2 SMNVEV (reference sequence). CDR3 length: 16 residues. The CDR3 sequence: CASSPRPTSLLYEQYF. The CDR3 DNA reads TGTGCCAGCAGTCCCCGCCCTACTAGTCTCCTCTACGAGCAGTACTTC.

This clone was picked up one time. This chain connects TRBV5-1 to TRBJ2-7, with 7 nucleotides matching TRBD1. CDR3 length equals 13 residues. The J segment lost 3 bases and the V segment lost 6 bases, leaving 6 bases of the junction unmatched. Germline lookup yields CDR1 SGHRS and CDR2 YFSETQ. The CDR3 sequence: CASTQTGRYEQYF. The CDR3 bases are TGCGCCAGCACCCAGACAGGGCGCTACGAGCAGTACTTC.

This clone occurred once. The chain combines TRBV27 with TRBJ1-3; 8 nucleotides agree with TRBD1. This CDR3 has 14 residues. Germline CDR1 and CDR2: MNHEY and SMNVEV (reference sequence). J gave up 2 bases and V 5 bases, and 2 bases lay outside the gene matches. The CDR3 sequence: CASSPTGAGNTIYF. DNA of the CDR3: TGTGCCAGCAGTCCGACAGGGGCTGGAAACACCATATATTTT.

As DNA, the CDR3 is TGCGCCAGCAGTTCGGCGGCAGCGGATACGCAGTATTTT. Translated: CASSSAAADTQYF. The rearrangement links TRBV5-1 to TRBJ2-3, with D uncertain. Trimming left V 5 bases short and J 6 bases short, with 13 bases between. From germline, CDR1 is SGHRS and CDR2 YFSETQ. The CDR3 runs to 13 residues.

The chain is built from TRBV13 and TRBJ1-4; 11 nucleotides align to TRBD1. V was pared by 5 bases and J by 6 bases, with 11 bases of the junction left unmatched. The CDR3 length is 17 residues. CDR1 and CDR2 (germline): PRHDT, FYEKMQ (reference sequence). Here the CDR3 reads CASSLSDRGRRYEKLFF. The CDR3 bases are TGTGCCAGCAGCCTCTCGGACAGGGGGCGTCGGTATGAAAAACTGTTTTTT.

J is TRBJ2-6 and V is TRBV19; no clear D. This CDR3 is built from 16 residues. Trimming left V 3 bases short and J 0 bases short, with 9 bases between. Germline V lookup: CDR1 LNHDA, CDR2 SQIVND (reference sequence). CDR3 sequence: CASSIGDRSGANVLTF. In nucleotides, the CDR3 is TGTGCCAGTAGTATCGGAGACCGCTCTGGGGCCAACGTCCTGACTTTC.

The gene calls are TRBV2 and TRBJ2-1; 14 bases match TRBD2. The CDR3 is made up of 21 amino acids. After removal of 4 bases from V and 4 bases from J, the junction contained 18 bases not matched to a gene. Germline loops: CDR1 SNHLY, CDR2 FYNNEI. CDR3 bases: TGTGCCAGCAGTGTAATAGGGACTAGCGGGAGAGCCTGGCGGGATTACAATGAGCAGTTCTTC. Amino acid sequence: CASSVIGTSGRAWRDYNEQFF.

The chain employs TRBV5-1 and TRBJ2-2; D is possibly TRBD2 (6 bases). Trimming cost V 3 bases and J 3 bases, with 12 bases left between them. The germline V gene has CDR1 SGHRS and CDR2 YFSETQ. CDR3 size: 15 residues. CDR3 nucleotides: TGCGCCAGCAGCTCTAGCGTTTCGGACACCGGGGAGCTGTTTTTT. Protein sequence: CASSSSVSDTGELFF.

This clone has only a few counts. The chain uses TRBV28 and TRBJ1-2; 8 positions agree with TRBD1. Germline CDR1 reads MDHEN; CDR2 reads SYDVKM. The V segment lost 5 bases and the J segment 8 bases; nucleotides outside the gene matches: 13. There are 15 residues in the CDR3. In nucleotides, the CDR3 is TGTGCCAGCAGTGAGATCCGGGGACAGGTTTCAGGCTACACCTTC. Amino acid sequence: CASSEIRGQVSGYTF.

The chain carries TRBV2 and TRBJ2-7, with 11 bases that match TRBD2. J lost 2 bases, V lost 4 bases, and 1 base had no gene match. The CDR3 contains 14 residues. Germline V gene sequence: CDR1 SNHLY, CDR2 FYNNEI. The CDR3 DNA sequence: TGTGCCAGCAGTGTACTAGCGGGAGCCTACGAGCAGTACTTC. It codes for CASSVLAGAYEQYF.

This chain uses TRBV7-6 with TRBJ1-1, with 11 bases aligning to TRBD1. Germline V gives CDR1 SGHVS, CDR2 FNYEAQ. V dropped 3 bases and J dropped 6; count of bases not matched to a gene: 6. CDR3 length equals 15 residues. CDR3 in DNA: TGTGCCAGCAGCTTCGGACAGGGGGCGCTCGCTGAAGCTTTCTTT. This gives the protein CASSFGQGALAEAFF.

The gene calls are TRBV4-1 and TRBJ1-5; 7 nucleotides align to TRBD1. Unmatched junction bases numbered 8, after V lost 4 bases and J lost 5 bases. The CDR3 length is 15 residues. Germline-derived CDR1 and CDR2 are MGHRA and YSYEKL. CDR3 DNA: TGCGCCAGCAGCCCCACGACAGGGAGATATCAGCCCCAGCATTTT. This encodes CASSPTTGRYQPQHF.

The V and J genes are TRBV6-1 and TRBJ1-2; perhaps TRBD1 as D (6 bases). The germline V gene has CDR1 MNHNS and CDR2 SASEGT. CDR3 size: 13 residues. V shed 5 bases and J shed 3 bases, with 10 bases lying between them. The CDR3 loop is CASSLAGDYGYTF. The CDR3 bases are TGTGCCAGCAGTCTGGCAGGGGACTATGGCTACACCTTC.

The rearrangement joins TRBV9 to TRBJ2-7, with a possible D match to TRBD2 (7 bases). The CDR3 extends over 16 amino acids. Germline CDR1 reads SGDLS; CDR2 reads YYNGEE. The V end lost 3 bases, the J end lost 3 bases, and 19 bases lay between the germline ends. The CDR3 bases are TGTGCCAGCAGCGCCGAGGGGGGAGGGTCTCTCTACGAGCAGTACTTC. Protein sequence: CASSAEGGGSLYEQYF.

This chain joins TRBV29-1 and TRBJ2-5; TRBD2 matches 12 bases. Germline V lookup: CDR1 SQVTM, CDR2 ANQGSEA. With 3 bases clipped from V and 3 bases from J, the junction kept 2 bases outside the gene matches. The CDR3 is 14 amino acids. In nucleotides, the CDR3 is TGCAGCGTTGAGAGACTAGCGGGGGAAGAGACCCAGTACTTC. It encodes CSVERLAGEETQYF.

This sequence joins TRBV27 and TRBJ1-6, with unresolved D. Germline CDR1 and CDR2: MNHEY and SMNVEV (reference sequence). The CDR3 is made up of 14 amino acids. Deletions cut 4 bases from V and 5 bases from J, with 9 bases between. CDR3 in amino acids: CASSSGLNNSPLHF. The DNA of the CDR3 is TGTGCCAGCAGTTCTGGACTCAATAATTCACCCCTCCACTTT.

The chain is built from TRBV5-1 and TRBJ2-1; D is possibly TRBD1 (6 bases). The CDR3 is 15 residues long. The germline V gene encodes CDR1 SGHRS and CDR2 YFSETQ. The V gene lost 4 bases and the J gene lost 0 bases, with 11 bases spanning the gap. The CDR3 sequence is CASSPGTSSYNEQFF. CDR3 bases: TGCGCCAGCAGCCCCGGGACAAGCTCCTACAATGAGCAGTTCTTC.

This sequence joins TRBV27 and TRBJ2-3, with TRBD2 as a possible D gene (6 bases). There are 15 residues in the CDR3. With 10 bases removed from V and 0 bases from J, the gap between germline ends came to 17 bases. CDR1 is MNHEY and CDR2 is SMNVEV in the germline V gene (reference sequence). CDR3 sequence reads: CATRLGGVSTDTQYF. CDR3 bases: TGTGCCACCCGGCTCGGGGGAGTAAGCACAGATACGCAGTATTTT.

This chain joins TRBV6-1 and TRBJ2-5, with 10 bases aligning to TRBD1. The J call is uncertain, as TRBJ2-7 better fits the DNA end. Germline CDR1 reads MNHNS; CDR2 reads SASEGT. The CDR3 runs 14 residues. The CDR3 reads CASRGTGDSYEQYF. The CDR3 bases are TGTGCCAGCAGGGGGACAGGGGACTCCTACGAGCAGTACTTC.

V gene TRBV9 combines with J gene TRBJ1-6; D unresolved. Trimming left V 4 bases short and J 13 bases short, with 12 bases between. The CDR3 consists of 12 residues. Germline lookup yields CDR1 SGDLS and CDR2 YYNGEE. CDR3 coding DNA: TGTGCCAGCAGCACAAACAGTGGGCCCCTCCACTTT. Translating it yields CASSTNSGPLHF.

In its sample, this clone was seen once. The V and J genes are TRBV4-1 and TRBJ1-5, with 9 nucleotides matching TRBD1. CDR3 length: 16 amino acids. Germline trimming cut 2 bases from V and 1 base from J; bases unmatched to any gene: 3. Germline values: CDR1 MGHRA, CDR2 YSYEKL. CDR3 bases: TGCGCCAGCAGCCAAACAGGGGGCGGGAGCAATCAGCCCCAGCATTTT. Translation: CASSQTGGGSNQPQHF.